The rows below give T cell receptor beta chains drawn from one sample of a study of post-analysis software for immune sequencing data. TCRdb re-derived calls from the PCR reads in MiXCR, one entry per CDR3 protein. This table holds some 450,000 distinct CDR3 sequences, nearly 45% found once. Sequencing used blood. The receptors here all came from a girl between 10 and 17 years old with multiple sclerosis. The CDR3 runs from the conserved cysteine through the conserved F or W. The D gene is left open where the match is weak. Clone size is shown for a subset of rows, as once, few, many or a class of expanded clone.

size,V,J,D,DNA,CDR3
-,TRBV29-1,TRBJ2-7,-,TGCAGCGTTGAAGGGCGGGACTCCTACGAGCAGTACTTC,CSVEGRDSYEQYF
once,TRBV20-1,TRBJ2-7,TRBD1,TGCAGTGCTGAGGGACAGGGTTACGAGCAGTACTTC,CSAEGQGYEQYF
-,TRBV9,TRBJ2-3,TRBD2,TGTGCCAGCAGCCCGCGGACTAGCGGGGAAGATACGCAGTATTTT,CASSPRTSGEDTQYF
-,TRBV12-3/TRBV12-4,TRBJ2-5,-,TGTGCCAGCAGTTTAGGCACCAGGGTGAAGAACGAAGAGACCCAGTACTTC,CASSLGTRVKNEETQYF
-,TRBV28,TRBJ2-1,-,TGTGCCAGCAGTCCGGGTGAGGCCTACAATGAGCAGTTCTTC,CASSPGEAYNEQFF
-,TRBV6-5,TRBJ2-1,-,TGTGCCAGCAGCCCCGAGGAGGCCTGGGATGAGCAGTTCTTC,CASSPEEAWDEQFF
few,TRBV27,TRBJ2-5,TRBD1,TGTGCCAGCAGTACGGGACAGGGCTACGAGACCCAGTACTTC,CASSTGQGYETQYF
few,TRBV20-1,TRBJ2-3,-,TGCAGTGCTCCCGGGATGGCAGGGGTACCAGATACGCAGTATTTT,CSAPGMAGVPDTQYF
-,TRBV20-1,TRBJ2-1,TRBD2,TGCAGTGCCGAGTCCGGGACTAGGGCCTACAATGAGCAGTTCTTC,CSAESGTRAYNEQFF
-,TRBV6-1,TRBJ2-1,-,TGTGCCAGCATTCAAACGGGGGCGGGAGACTTCGGAAATGAGCAGTTCTTC,CASIQTGAGDFGNEQFF
once,TRBV4-3,TRBJ2-3,-,TGCGCCAGCAGCCAAGGAACGGGGAAAAGAGCAGATACGCAGTATTTT,CASSQGTGKRADTQYF
many,TRBV24-1,TRBJ2-1,-,TGTGCCACCAGCGGGGCCTCCTACAATGAGCAGTTCTTC,CATSGASYNEQFF
few,TRBV28,TRBJ2-5,-,TGTGCCAGCAGCCAAGACAGGGCGGGGGAGACCCAGTACTTC,CASSQDRAGETQYF
-,TRBV7-3,TRBJ2-7,-,TGTGCCAGCAGCTTAGGGGGGCTTGACGAGCAGTACTTC,CASSLGGLDEQYF
-,TRBV6-1,TRBJ1-1,-,TGTGCCAGCAGTGAAGCCACAGTGAACACTGAAGCTTTCTTT,CASSEATVNTEAFF
few,TRBV5-1,TRBJ2-5,-,TGCGCCAGCAGCCTGACCTTTGGGGGCCAAGAGACCCAGTACTTC,CASSLTFGGQETQYF
-,TRBV28,TRBJ2-7,TRBD2,TGTGACAGCAGCCCCGGGACTAGCGGCTCCTACGAGCAGTACTTC,CDSSPGTSGSYEQYF
few,TRBV29-1,TRBJ2-6,-,TGCAGCGTTGGATTCACGAGCTCTGGGGCCAACGTCCTGACTTTC,CSVGFTSSGANVLTF
few,TRBV5-1,TRBJ2-7,-,TGCGCCAGCAGCTTAAGGACTACTAGGAGCGAGCAGTACTTC,CASSLRTTRSEQYF
few,TRBV20-1,TRBJ2-1,TRBD2,TGCAGTGCTAGACCCTCAGCGGGAGTATCCCCCAATGAGCAGTTCTTC,CSARPSAGVSPNEQFF
-,TRBV28,TRBJ1-2,-,TGTGCCATACCTGAAGGGTACGGCTACACCTTC,CAIPEGYGYTF
few,TRBV5-1,TRBJ2-7,TRBD1,TGCGCCAGCACCCCAGACAGGGCCCCCTACGAGCAGTACTTC,CASTPDRAPYEQYF
few,TRBV10-3,TRBJ2-5,-,TGTGCCATCAGTGTAACTCTCCAAGAGACCCAGTACTTC,CAISVTLQETQYF
-,TRBV5-1,TRBJ2-3,TRBD2,TGCGCCAGCAGCCCTGACAGCGGGAGGCCCACAGATACGCAGTATTTT,CASSPDSGRPTDTQYF